This is a list of T cell receptor beta chains from one sample in a study of T cell changes during pregnancy in multiple sclerosis. Sequencing used immunoSEQ multiplex PCR; TCRdb keeps in-frame clones, though not all of them. The table has about 60,000 clones, nearly 95% seen once. Sequencing used peripheral blood, obtained in the first trimester of pregnancy. The receptors come from a female donor with multiple sclerosis, enrolled in a pregnancy study. Each CDR3 is given with its conserved first and last residue. Each record gives: D gene, clone size, J gene, V gene, CDR3 protein, CDR3 DNA. A D gene is named only where the DNA matches it firmly. Clone size is stated in some rows and not others, as once, few, many or a class when expanded.

d_gene: NA
abundance: NA
j_gene: TRBJ1-2
v_gene: TRBV27
CDR3aa: CASSPTDANYGYTF
CDR3nt: TGTGCCAGCAGCCCGACAGACGCTAACTATGGCTACACCTTC

d_gene: NA
abundance: NA
j_gene: TRBJ1-5
v_gene: TRBV19
CDR3aa: CASSFLPGVGNQPQHF
CDR3nt: TGTGCCAGTAGTTTTCTCCCAGGGGTTGGCAATCAGCCCCAGCATTTT

d_gene: TRBD2
abundance: NA
j_gene: TRBJ2-7
v_gene: TRBV7-6
CDR3aa: CASSLDRTRSYEQYF
CDR3nt: TGTGCCAGCAGCTTAGATAGGACTAGGAGCTACGAGCAGTACTTC

d_gene: TRBD2
abundance: NA
j_gene: TRBJ2-3
v_gene: TRBV29-1
CDR3aa: CSVEERGTDTQYF
CDR3nt: TGCAGCGTTGAAGAGCGGGGGACAGATACGCAGTATTTT

d_gene: NA
abundance: NA
j_gene: TRBJ2-1
v_gene: TRBV6-5
CDR3aa: CASSYTRGPYNEQFF
CDR3nt: TGTGCCAGCAGTTACACGCGGGGGCCTTACAATGAGCAGTTCTTC

d_gene: TRBD1
abundance: NA
j_gene: TRBJ1-4
v_gene: TRBV5-5
CDR3aa: CASSFTGGSEKLFF
CDR3nt: TGTGCCAGCAGCTTTACAGGGGGCAGTGAAAAACTGTTTTTT

d_gene: NA
abundance: NA
j_gene: TRBJ2-5
v_gene: TRBV7-3
CDR3aa: CASSLNSRAETQYF
CDR3nt: TGTGCCAGCAGCTTAAATTCCAGGGCCGAGACCCAGTACTTC

d_gene: NA
abundance: NA
j_gene: TRBJ1-6
v_gene: TRBV6-1
CDR3aa: CASSEVISSVVTNSPLHF
CDR3nt: TGTGCCAGCAGTGAAGTGATAAGCTCTGTTGTCACTAATTCACCCCTCCACTTT

d_gene: TRBD2
abundance: many
j_gene: TRBJ2-5
v_gene: TRBV4-2
CDR3aa: CASSQDGAGGVETQYF
CDR3nt: TGTGCCAGCAGCCAAGACGGCGCGGGGGGGGTGGAGACCCAGTACTTC

d_gene: NA
abundance: NA
j_gene: TRBJ1-2
v_gene: TRBV6-6
CDR3aa: CASSPRTLTNYGYTF
CDR3nt: TGTGCCAGCAGTCCTAGGACACTTACTAACTATGGCTACACCTTC

d_gene: NA
abundance: NA
j_gene: TRBJ1-5
v_gene: TRBV7-6
CDR3aa: CASSESGGNNQPQHF
CDR3nt: TGTGCCAGCAGCGAGAGTGGGGGGAACAATCAGCCCCAGCATTTT

d_gene: TRBD1
abundance: NA
j_gene: TRBJ1-5
v_gene: TRBV27
CDR3aa: CASSLSRGHNQPQHF
CDR3nt: TGTGCCAGCAGTTTATCGAGGGGGCACAATCAGCCCCAGCATTTT

d_gene: TRBD1
abundance: NA
j_gene: TRBJ1-4
v_gene: TRBV11-2
CDR3aa: CASSFTGTGRTNEKLFF
CDR3nt: TGTGCCAGCAGCTTCACCGGGACAGGGAGAACTAATGAAAAACTGTTTTTT

d_gene: TRBD1
abundance: NA
j_gene: TRBJ1-2
v_gene: TRBV7-9
CDR3aa: CASSWNRDRGHYGYTF
CDR3nt: TGTGCCAGCAGCTGGAATCGGGACAGGGGCCACTATGGCTACACCTTC

d_gene: TRBD1
abundance: NA
j_gene: TRBJ1-4
v_gene: TRBV6-5
CDR3aa: CASRLRGPNEKLFF
CDR3nt: TGTGCCAGCAGGTTAAGGGGGCCCAATGAAAAACTGTTTTTT

d_gene: NA
abundance: NA
j_gene: TRBJ2-6
v_gene: TRBV6-5
CDR3aa: CASSTPGSGANVLTF
CDR3nt: TGTGCCAGCAGTACCCCAGGGTCTGGGGCCAACGTCCTGACTTTC

d_gene: TRBD1
abundance: NA
j_gene: TRBJ1-5
v_gene: TRBV7-2
CDR3aa: CASSLAPRIRGRQPQHF
CDR3nt: TGTGCCAGCAGCTTAGCCCCTCGTATCAGGGGGCGACAGCCCCAGCATTTT

d_gene: TRBD2
abundance: NA
j_gene: TRBJ2-2
v_gene: TRBV7-2
CDR3aa: CASSHAAGEGNTGELFF
CDR3nt: TGTGCCAGCAGCCACGCGGCGGGGGAAGGGAACACCGGGGAGCTGTTTTTT

d_gene: TRBD2
abundance: NA
j_gene: TRBJ2-3
v_gene: TRBV5-4
CDR3aa: CASRRWGGRVDTQYF
CDR3nt: TGTGCCAGCAGGAGGTGGGGGGGTCGGGTGGATACGCAGTATTTT

d_gene: NA
abundance: once
j_gene: TRBJ1-1
v_gene: TRBV5-6
CDR3aa: CASSLGGAGGTEAFF
CDR3nt: TGTGCCAGCAGCTTGGGAGGGGCTGGGGGGACTGAAGCTTTCTTT

d_gene: NA
abundance: NA
j_gene: TRBJ1-1
v_gene: TRBV6-6
CDR3aa: CASSSRSRENTEAFF
CDR3nt: TGTGCCAGCAGTTCGCGGTCTCGTGAGAACACTGAAGCTTTCTTT

d_gene: NA
abundance: NA
j_gene: TRBJ1-4
v_gene: TRBV25-1
CDR3aa: CASSESAGLNEKLFF
CDR3nt: TGTGCCAGCAGTGAATCAGCAGGGCTTAATGAAAAACTGTTTTTT

d_gene: TRBD1
abundance: NA
j_gene: TRBJ2-1
v_gene: TRBV5-1
CDR3aa: CASSFGQGLNEQFF
CDR3nt: TGCGCCAGCAGCTTTGGACAGGGTTTGAATGAGCAGTTCTTC

d_gene: NA
abundance: NA
j_gene: TRBJ1-6
v_gene: TRBV25-1
CDR3aa: CASRAGMGNSPLHF
CDR3nt: TGTGCCAGCAGAGCAGGGATGGGTAATTCACCCCTCCACTTT

d_gene: TRBD1
abundance: NA
j_gene: TRBJ1-4
v_gene: TRBV7-6
CDR3aa: CASSLGRGLREKLFF
CDR3nt: TGTGCCAGCAGCTTAGGCAGGGGGCTGCGTGAAAAACTGTTTTTT

d_gene: TRBD2
abundance: NA
j_gene: TRBJ2-1
v_gene: TRBV2
CDR3aa: CASTEGGGDNEQFF
CDR3nt: TGTGCCAGCACGGAGGGCGGGGGGGACAATGAGCAGTTCTTC

d_gene: TRBD1
abundance: NA
j_gene: TRBJ1-3
v_gene: TRBV19
CDR3aa: CASSATGENTIYF
CDR3nt: TGTGCCAGTAGTGCAACAGGGGAAAACACCATATATTTT

d_gene: NA
abundance: once
j_gene: TRBJ2-7
v_gene: TRBV5-1
CDR3aa: CASSNGYEQYF
CDR3nt: TGCGCCAGCAGTAACGGCTACGAGCAGTACTTC

d_gene: TRBD2
abundance: NA
j_gene: TRBJ2-7
v_gene: TRBV7-6
CDR3aa: CASSLRGGPYEQYF
CDR3nt: TGTGCCAGCAGCTTACGCGGGGGTCCCTACGAGCAGTACTTC